The entry below describes one TCR beta chain. The sample originates from a study of CD8 T cells in Susac syndrome. It was with random hexamers that about 0.45 to 1 ug RNA was reverse transcribed. An immunoSEQ multiplex PCR generated amplified TCR beta CDR3 products spanning 54 Vbeta and 13 Jbeta. TCRdb itself ran the immunoSEQ multiplex PCR reads through MiXCR, one entry per CDR3 protein. The sample lists some 220,000 distinct CDR3 sequences, around 96% occurring once. Sequenced sample: CD4+ T cells from PBMCs. The clonotype originates from a human donor with multiple sclerosis.

CDR3 nucleotides: TGCAGTCCCTCGACGGAGGATACGCAGTATTTT. Translation: CSPSTEDTQYF. The chain links TRBV20-1 to TRBJ2-3, with D uncertain. CDR1 DFQATT and CDR2 SNEGSKA come from the germline V gene (reference sequence). The CDR3 loop spans 11 amino acids. V was cut by 8 bases and J by 6 bases, with 12 bases left in between.